The 32 T cell receptor beta chains below all came from one sample that was sequenced in a study of blood T cell repertoires in COVID-19. Sequencing used immunoSEQ multiplex PCR; TCRdb keeps in-frame clones, though not all of them. Of 150,000 to 200,000 clones in the sample, 86% are singletons; the top ten hold 8% to 10%. The sample taken for sequencing was peripheral blood. Every receptor here comes from a man aged 60 to 75 with acute or convalescent COVID-19.

The chain is built from TRBV30 and TRBJ2-1; possibly TRBD2 for D (5 bases). V was clipped by 5 bases and J by 3 bases, with 8 bases between them. The CDR3 runs 12 residues. Per the germline V gene, CDR1 is GTSNPN and CDR2 is SVGIG (reference sequence). The CDR3 nucleotides are TGTGCCTGGCACAGCGGCTACAATGAGCAGTTCTTC. Its translation: CAWHSGYNEQFF.

The CDR3 bases are TGTGCCAGCAGTTTATCTGGCAGCACTGAAGCTTTCTTT. Its protein product is CASSLSGSTEAFF. This chain connects TRBV28 to TRBJ1-1; the D is unclear. Looked up from germline, CDR1 is MDHEN and CDR2 is SYDVKM. The CDR3 contains 13 residues. The V end lost 1 base, the J end lost 4 bases, and 7 bases lay between the germline ends.

The rearrangement joins TRBV18 to TRBJ1-4; weak D call: TRBD1 (5 bases). Trimming removed 2 bases at V and 0 bases at J, with 10 bases between. Germline CDR1 and CDR2: KGHSH and LQKENI. The CDR3 loop spans 16 amino acids. CDR3 sequence: CASSPFTGATNEKLFF. The CDR3 DNA reads TGTGCCAGCTCACCATTCACAGGAGCAACTAATGAAAAACTGTTTTTT.

This clone was seen a handful of times. This rearrangement joins TRBV12-2 to TRBJ2-7; TRBD2 is taken as the D call from the table, unchecked against the DNA. TRBV12-2 is shown as a pseudogene. The CDR3 contains 16 residues. CDR3: CASRLKVSGSHHEQYF. The CDR3 DNA sequence: TGTGCAAGTCGCTTAAAAGTTAGCGGGAGTCACCACGAGCAGTACTTC.

The chain couples TRBV5-1 to TRBJ1-6; a weak D match, TRBD1 (5 bases). The germline CDR1 and CDR2 sequences are SGHRS and YFSETQ. V was trimmed by 1 base and J by 3 bases, leaving 14 bases between them. This CDR3 contains 17 residues. This CDR3 reads CASSLNGAGGYNSPLHF. The CDR3 DNA reads TGCGCCAGCAGCTTGAACGGGGCCGGGGGCTATAATTCACCCCTCCACTTT.

The chain links TRBV7-9 to TRBJ1-2; TRBD1 matches at 7 bases. CDR3 length: 16 amino acids. The V and J ends lost 4 bases and 0 bases, in that order; junction bases with no gene match: 8. Germline V gene data show CDR1 as SEHNR and CDR2 as FQNEAQ (reference sequence). The CDR3 nucleotides are TGTGCCAGCAGCTCACCCCCCGGGACAGCTAACTATGGCTACACCTTC. Translating it yields CASSSPPGTANYGYTF.

Only a few counts were recorded for this clone. The rearrangement uses TRBV7-3 and TRBJ2-7, with 14 bases that match TRBD2. Germline V gene data show CDR1 as SGHTA and CDR2 as FQGTGA. The CDR3 sequence is 17 residues long. The junction had 8 bases not matched to a gene; V was cut back by 7 bases and J by 0 bases. This CDR3 reads CASTGTSGRPHSYEQYF. The CDR3 DNA follows: TGTGCCAGCACTGGGACTAGCGGGAGACCCCACTCCTACGAGCAGTACTTC. Looking up the rest from reference TRBV7-3 and TRBJ2-7 gives the full variable domain: GAGVSQTPSNKVTEKGKYVELRCDPISGHTALYWYRQSLGQGPEFLIYFQGTGAADDSGLPNDRFFAVRPEGSVSTLKIQRTERGDSAVYLCASTGTSGRPHSYEQYFGPGTRLTVT.

There are a few counts of this clone. The chain links TRBV5-1 to TRBJ2-7, with a tentative D call TRBD2 (6 bases). Trimming pared 2 bases from V and 0 bases from J, leaving 9 bases between. The CDR3 is 14 residues long. Germline lookup yields CDR1 SGHRS and CDR2 YFSETQ. The DNA for the CDR3 is TGCGCCAGCAGCTTCTCACTAGCCTCCTACGAGCAGTACTTC. Translating gives CASSFSLASYEQYF.

The chain employs TRBV13 and TRBJ2-7; weak D call: TRBD2 (5 bases). Germline V gives CDR1 PRHDT, CDR2 FYEKMQ (reference sequence). V shed 4 bases and J shed 6 bases, with 22 bases lying between them. There are 16 residues in the CDR3. CDR3 loop: CASSSTTNVLRGEQYF. CDR3 in DNA: TGTGCCAGCAGCTCGACGACAAATGTCCTACGGGGCGAGCAGTACTTC.

The chain carries TRBV5-1 and TRBJ1-1; no reliable D call. Germline V gene lookup returns CDR1 SGHRS and CDR2 YFSETQ. This CDR3 region has 15 residues. Trimming stripped 0 bases from V and 6 bases from J, with 15 bases between. CDR3 nucleotides: TGCGCCAGCAGCTTGGCCGCGGGAATCAGCTCTGAAGCTTTCTTT. Translation gives CASSLAAGISSEAFF.

V usage is TRBV7-9 and J usage is TRBJ2-7; 8 bases fit TRBD1. CDR1 and CDR2 (germline): SEHNR, FQNEAQ (reference sequence). This CDR3 has 17 residues. V lost 5 bases and J lost 0; bases outside the gene matches: 12. CDR3 in amino acids: CASSPSGRTGISYEQYF. CDR3 bases: TGTGCCAGCAGCCCTTCGGGGAGGACAGGGATCTCCTACGAGCAGTACTTC.

The chain couples TRBV28 to TRBJ1-4; D not resolved. There are 15 residues in the CDR3. Germline V gene lookup returns CDR1 MDHEN and CDR2 SYDVKM. The V gene lost 5 bases and the J gene lost 8 bases, with 18 bases spanning the gap. This chain's CDR3 is CASSPPFGGSEKLFF. The DNA of the CDR3 is TGTGCCAGCAGTCCACCTTTTGGCGGCAGCGAAAAACTGTTTTTT.

J is TRBJ2-5 and V is TRBV5-8, with D perhaps matching TRBD1 (6 bases). From germline, CDR1 is SGHTS and CDR2 YDEGEE. V gave up 0 bases and J gave up 0 bases, with 9 bases separating them. The CDR3 runs to 15 residues. The CDR3 DNA follows: TGTGCCAGCAGCTTGGGGACAGAGTACCAAGAGACCCAGTACTTC. This gives the protein CASSLGTEYQETQYF.

This chain uses TRBV4-1 with TRBJ2-7; 8 nucleotides match TRBD1. There are 14 residues in the CDR3. The V gene end was trimmed by 3 bases and the J gene end by 6 bases; junction bases not matched to a gene: 7. Germline CDR1 and CDR2: MGHRA and YSYEKL. The DNA of the CDR3 is TGCGCCAGCAGCCAGATGGTGACAGGGGTCGAGCAGTACTTC. Protein sequence: CASSQMVTGVEQYF.

This clone was seen more than once but under ten times. The gene calls are TRBV7-3 and TRBJ2-1; 12 nucleotides align to TRBD1. The CDR3 sequence is 15 residues long. The germline gives CDR1 SGHTA, CDR2 FQGTGA. The ends lost 5 bases at V and 13 bases at J; junction bases unmatched: 12. The DNA of the CDR3 is TGTGCCAGCAGCCCCTCCGGGACAGGGGGCGCTTTTCAGTTCTTC. Protein sequence: CASSPSGTGGAFQFF.

The chain is built from TRBV24-1 and TRBJ2-3; 14 bases match TRBD2. The CDR3 extends over 17 amino acids. Trimming cost V 4 bases and J 5 bases; bases outside gene matches: 7. The germline CDR1 and CDR2 sequences are KGHDR and SFDVKD. This chain's CDR3 is CATSDLTSGRAEDTQYF. In nucleotides, the CDR3 is TGTGCCACCAGTGACCTGACTAGCGGGAGGGCCGAAGATACGCAGTATTTT.

This chain links TRBV5-1 with TRBJ1-3; D remains ambiguous. Germline CDR1 SGHRS, CDR2 YFSETQ. This CDR3 has 15 amino acids. Trimming pared 2 bases from V and 4 bases from J, leaving 13 bases between. The CDR3 loop reads CASSFGGLLGNTIYF. The DNA for the CDR3 is TGCGCCAGCAGCTTCGGCGGCCTTCTGGGAAACACCATATATTTT. Supplemented by reference TRBV5-1 and TRBJ1-3, the full variable domain reads KAGVTQTPRYLIKTRGQQVTLSCSPISGHRSVSWYQQTPGQGLQFLFEYFSETQRNKGNFPGRFSGRQFSNSRSEMNVSTLELGDSALYLCASSFGGLLGNTIYFGEGSWLTVV.

V gene TRBV5-1 combines with J gene TRBJ2-7, with 8 bases fitting TRBD1. V trimming: 4 bases; J trimming: 6 bases; junction bases outside the gene matches: 15. CDR1 is SGHRS and CDR2 is YFSETQ in the germline V gene. This CDR3 contains 16 residues. CDR3 nucleotide sequence: TGCGCCAGCAGCAGGGGGCCGGGACAGGCCTTTCGCGAGCAGTACTTC. This encodes CASSRGPGQAFREQYF.

The chain joins TRBV29-1 to TRBJ1-3, with no clear D. CDR3 length: 13 residues. Germline assignment: CDR1 SQVTM and CDR2 ANQGSEA. Trimming removed 4 bases at V and 3 bases at J, with 10 bases between. Here the CDR3 DNA reads TGCAGCGTTGTAGGCGGATATGGAAACACCATATATTTT. This sequence encodes CSVVGGYGNTIYF. The whole variable domain, filled in from reference TRBV29-1 and TRBJ1-3, reads SAVISQKPSRDICQRGTSLTIQCQVDSQVTMMFWYRQQPGQSLTLIATANQGSEATYESGFVIDKFPISRPNLTFSTLTVSNMSPEDSSIYLCSVVGGYGNTIYFGEGSWLTVV.

The CDR3 coding sequence is TGTGCCAGCAGTTTAGGGACAAACACCGGGGAGCTGTTTTTT. Encoded protein: CASSLGTNTGELFF. The chain recombines TRBV27 with TRBJ2-2; TRBD1 is a possible D gene (6 bases). The V gene lost 2 bases and the J gene lost 2 bases, with 6 bases spanning the gap. Germline V CDR1 and CDR2: MNHEY, SMNVEV (reference sequence). CDR3 length: 14 amino acids.

This clone was detected once. V and J are TRBV25-1 and TRBJ1-6; D uncertain. This CDR3 spans 14 amino acids. Germline loops: CDR1 MGHDK, CDR2 SYGVNS. V was pared by 5 bases and J by 8 bases, with 13 bases between. Written as DNA, the CDR3 is TGTGCCAGCAGTCTCGGAGCCTCTTATTCACCCCTCCACTTT. Encoded protein: CASSLGASYSPLHF.

The gene calls are TRBV27 and TRBJ1-5; D might be TRBD1 (6 bases). The ends were cut back, 2 bases at V and 5 bases at J, with 7 bases in the middle. The CDR3 contains 13 residues. From germline, CDR1 is MNHEY and CDR2 SMNVEV (reference sequence). Here the CDR3 reads CASSLTGHQPQHF. The CDR3 nucleotides read TGTGCCAGCAGTTTAACAGGGCATCAGCCCCAGCATTTT.

The chain couples TRBV28 to TRBJ1-6; D not certain. V was trimmed by 6 bases and J by 0 bases, leaving 6 bases between them. Per germline, CDR1 MDHEN and CDR2 SYDVKM. The CDR3 sequence is 14 residues long. CDR3 in amino acids: CASSGSSYNSPLHF. CDR3 DNA sequence: TGTGCCAGCAGCGGTAGCTCCTATAATTCACCCCTCCACTTT.

The V and J genes are TRBV10-2 and TRBJ2-7; 8 nucleotides line up with TRBD1. Germline lookup yields CDR1 WSHSY and CDR2 SAAADI. V shed 8 bases, J shed 0 bases, and the junction held 3 bases outside the gene matches. The CDR3 contains 13 residues. CDR3 DNA: TGCGCCAGCGGGGGACAGGTCTCCTACGAGCAGTACTTC. Translating it yields CASGGQVSYEQYF.

This chain uses TRBV30 with TRBJ1-1; perhaps TRBD1 as D (5 bases). The V end was cut by 0 bases, the J end by 0 bases, with 17 bases between. The CDR3 sequence is 17 residues long. Germline V gene data show CDR1 as GTSNPN and CDR2 as SVGIG (reference sequence). CDR3 sequence: CAWSVGQEKHMNTEAFF. DNA of the CDR3: TGTGCCTGGAGTGTGGGGCAGGAAAAACACATGAACACTGAAGCTTTCTTT. The full variable domain, in which reference TRBV30 and TRBJ1-1 provide the parts outside the CDR3, is SQTIHQWPATLVQPVGSPLSLECTVEGTSNPNLYWYRQAAGRGLQLLFYSVGIGQISSEVPQNLSASRPQDRQFILSSKKLLLSDSGFYLCAWSVGQEKHMNTEAFFGQGTRLTVV.

There are a few counts of this clone. The chain joins TRBV10-2 to TRBJ1-4; TRBD1 matches 7 bases. CDR3 length: 14 amino acids. Losses at the gene ends were 6 bases for V and 8 bases for J; bases not matched to a gene: 9. Germline-derived CDR1 and CDR2 are WSHSY and SAAADI. CDR3 residues: CASSQGDLGEKLFF. As DNA, the CDR3 is TGCGCCAGCAGCCAGGGGGATTTAGGGGAAAAACTGTTTTTT.

The rearrangement links TRBV9 to TRBJ2-7, with 10 bases that match TRBD1. The J segment lost 4 bases and the V segment lost 0 bases, leaving 4 bases of the junction unmatched. This CDR3 has 15 amino acids. Germline values: CDR1 SGDLS, CDR2 YYNGEE. CDR3 region: CASSVGTGGLYEQYF. As DNA, the CDR3 is TGTGCCAGCAGCGTAGGGACAGGGGGATTGTACGAGCAGTACTTC. The full variable domain, in which reference TRBV9 and TRBJ2-7 provide the parts outside the CDR3, is DSGVTQTPKHLITATGQRVTLRCSPRSGDLSVYWYQQSLDQGLQFLIQYYNGEERAKGNILERFSAQQFPDLHSELNLSSLELGDSALYFCASSVGTGGLYEQYFGPGTRLTVT.

This chain links TRBV27 with TRBJ1-2; D possibly corresponds to TRBD1 (5 bases). The V end lost 0 bases, the J end lost 5 bases, and 10 bases lay between the germline ends. This CDR3 is 14 amino acids long. Germline values: CDR1 MNHEY, CDR2 SMNVEV (reference sequence). The CDR3 here is CASSLSSTVYGYTF. The CDR3 nucleotides read TGTGCCAGCAGTTTATCTTCGACAGTATATGGCTACACCTTC.

This clone occurred a few times. V gene TRBV6-5 combines with J gene TRBJ2-7; tentative D call: TRBD1 (5 bases). The CDR3 loop spans 13 amino acids. Per germline, CDR1 MNHEY and CDR2 SVGAGI. Trimming took off 8 bases at V and 2 bases at J, with 13 bases between the two ends. The CDR3 loop is CASGQGLTYEQYF. DNA for the CDR3: TGTGCCAGCGGACAAGGATTAACCTACGAGCAGTACTTC.

Of note for this clone: The sample carries other DNA sequences with the same CDR3. The CDR3 region is CASSSRYGYTF. CDR3 DNA: TGTGCCAGCAGCTCCAGGTATGGCTACACCTTC. V is TRBV28 and J is TRBJ1-2; D ambiguous. Deletions cut 6 bases from V and 5 bases from J, with 7 bases between. The CDR3 spans 11 residues. Germline-derived CDR1 and CDR2 are MDHEN and SYDVKM.

The chain combines TRBV28 with TRBJ1-2; D ambiguous. Germline assignment: CDR1 MDHEN and CDR2 SYDVKM. Between the trimmed V and J ends, which lost 3 bases and 8 bases, there was a span of 13 bases. The CDR3 loop spans 13 amino acids. The CDR3 sequence is CASSFRAPKGYTF. In nucleotides, the CDR3 is TGTGCCAGCAGTTTTCGCGCCCCCAAGGGCTACACCTTC.

This clone was detected a few times. As DNA, the CDR3 is TGTGCCAGCAGTGATGACAGGGGGTGGGAAGGCAATCAGCCCCAGCATTTT. This gives the protein CASSDDRGWEGNQPQHF. The V call is TRBV2, the J call TRBJ1-5; the match to TRBD1 covers 9 bases. The germline V gene has CDR1 SNHLY and CDR2 FYNNEI. This CDR3 spans 17 amino acids. The V segment lost 3 bases and the J segment 2 bases; nucleotides outside the gene matches: 8.